What follows describes a single TCR beta chain. As yet, its antigen is unknown. This specimen comes from a study of cytomegalovirus exposure and HLA in healthy donors. The CDR3 has 18 residues. The junction had 11 bases not matched to a gene; V was cut back by 3 bases and J by 3 bases. The germline gives CDR1 LNHDA, CDR2 SQIVND (reference sequence). Findings of the study overall: Later, TCR association rates were found to vary by HLA locus, highest for DRB1 and lowest for HLA-C. The authors enumerated some 160 TCR beta chains as linked to cytomegalovirus. Prior analysis indicated that the majority of TCR beta V segments exhibited productivity approximately 87% or approximately 30% of the time.

The PCR made use of 60 Vbeta and 13 Jbeta primers. Sequenced by immunoSEQ multiplex PCR; TCRdb stores in-frame clones only, minus some. The repertoire has approximately 200,000 clones, 70% to 75% of them found once; the top ten carry approximately 2.8%. The material sequenced was PBMCs. The chain combines TRBV19 with TRBJ2-3, with TRBD2 identical over 11 bases. The sequence came from a woman aged 30 to 39 in good health and CMV-seropositive. The CDR3 DNA sequence: TGTGCCAGTAGTATGGAACTAGCGGGAGCTGGTAGGACAGATACGCAGTATTTT. Translation: CASSMELAGAGRTDTQYF.